The sequence of this T cell receptor (beta chain) was determined in a study of blood T cell repertoires in COVID-19. The protocol was immunoSEQ multiplex PCR, while the TCRdb copy is restricted to in-frame clones and leaves out a portion. The sample includes approximately 340,000 clones, just over 90% of them seen just once. The junction had 8 bases not matched to a gene; V was cut back by 3 bases and J by 4 bases. This CDR3 has 15 residues. Germline lookup yields CDR1 SGHRS and CDR2 YFSETQ. This study enrolled people aged roughly 18 to 90 from approximately 25 US geographic areas. Participants were placed into cohorts based on the clinical history they reported.

The sample was PBMCs or T cells enriched from blood (not recorded which). This chain connects TRBV5-1 to TRBJ2-7, with 9 bases that match TRBD2. This clonotype was obtained from a woman aged 40 to 50 who had been exposed to COVID-19. As DNA, the CDR3 is TGCGCCAGCAGCTCCGCGGGGGGGAGGTATTACGAGCAGTACTTC. Its protein is CASSSAGGRYYEQYF.